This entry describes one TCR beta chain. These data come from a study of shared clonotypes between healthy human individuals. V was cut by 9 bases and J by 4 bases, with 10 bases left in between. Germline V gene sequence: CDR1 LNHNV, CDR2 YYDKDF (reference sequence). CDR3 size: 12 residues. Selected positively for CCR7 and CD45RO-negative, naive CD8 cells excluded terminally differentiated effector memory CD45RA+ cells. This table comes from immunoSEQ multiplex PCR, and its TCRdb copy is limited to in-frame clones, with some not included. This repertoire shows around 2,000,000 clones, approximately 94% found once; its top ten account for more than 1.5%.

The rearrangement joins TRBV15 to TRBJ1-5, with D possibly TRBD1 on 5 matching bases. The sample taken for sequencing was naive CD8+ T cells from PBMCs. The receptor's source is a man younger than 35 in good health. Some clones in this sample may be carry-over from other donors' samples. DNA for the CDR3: TGTGCCACTCGATCAGGGAATCAGCCCCAGCATTTT. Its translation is CATRSGNQPQHF.